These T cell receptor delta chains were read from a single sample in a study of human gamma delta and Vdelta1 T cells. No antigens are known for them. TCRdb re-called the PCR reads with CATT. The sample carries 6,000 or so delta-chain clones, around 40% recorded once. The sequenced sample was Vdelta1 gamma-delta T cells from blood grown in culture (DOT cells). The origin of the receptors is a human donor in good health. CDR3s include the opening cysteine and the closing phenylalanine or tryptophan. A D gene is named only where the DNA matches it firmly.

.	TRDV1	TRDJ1	CALGELLGSNTDKLIF
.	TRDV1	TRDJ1	CALGLARQDNRDDKLIF
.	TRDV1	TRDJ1	CALGDSSWSFTTGRLYKLIF
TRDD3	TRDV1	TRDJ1	CALGVVPTGLTVGAYWGIGTDKLIF
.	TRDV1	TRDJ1	CALGDWATRGTDKLIF
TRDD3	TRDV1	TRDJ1	CALGEVTFLSRRRKLLGDLYTDKLIF
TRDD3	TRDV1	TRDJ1	CALGELVRLPYWGIHTDKLIF
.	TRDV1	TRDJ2	CALGDRHSYRGLVVTAQLFF
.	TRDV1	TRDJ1	CALGPPNSYPGGTDKLIF
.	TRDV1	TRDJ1	CALGDAYLRDFWRYTDKLIF
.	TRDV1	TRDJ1	CALGELRLRHTDKLIF
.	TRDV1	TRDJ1	CALGAPILPLTVYTDKLIF
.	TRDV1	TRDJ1	CALGDPRVFLLSCRLGHCDKLIF
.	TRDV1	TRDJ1	CALGEGEASYIWGITYTDKLIF
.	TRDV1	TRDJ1	CALGEIPSRPTALTDKLIF
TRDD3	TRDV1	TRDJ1	CALGEIRNPMFLWGIRGDKLIF
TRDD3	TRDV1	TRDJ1	CALGPPLPLGTGGPVLSHTDKLIF
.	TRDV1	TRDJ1	CALGASSSLPLTQVLGIPVLSDKLIF
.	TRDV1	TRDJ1	CALGVIPPSYVLGDDGLIF
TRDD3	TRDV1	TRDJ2	CALGGQLASLRTGGFHYTVTAQLFF
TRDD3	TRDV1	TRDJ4	CALGGPSNWGTRHPARPLIF
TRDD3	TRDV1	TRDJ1	CALGESTSLNVLGDQDTDKLIF
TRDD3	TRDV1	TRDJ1	CALGEPFSPPTVLGVLRGTDKLIF
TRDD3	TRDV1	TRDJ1	CALGELNPFFPGGVLGVQGGLIF
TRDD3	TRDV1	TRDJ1	CALGEPDSDGGYARTDKLIF
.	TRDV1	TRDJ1	CALGEGSYTDKLIF
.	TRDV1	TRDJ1	CALGESFLRYQIDTDKLIF
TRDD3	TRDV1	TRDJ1	CALGGLPTGGYASTDKLIF
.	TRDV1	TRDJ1	CALGKLVSSGTHYTDKLIF
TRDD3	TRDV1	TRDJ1	CALGELAAPAGGFLGGTDKLIF
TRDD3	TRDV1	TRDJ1	CALGHIKRSYGTWGIHTDKLIF
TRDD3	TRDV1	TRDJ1	CALGEYSLGLLYWGSYTDKLIF
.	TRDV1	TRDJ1	CALGELHSGATDKLIF
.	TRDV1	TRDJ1	CALGDPPIEFHSKLIF
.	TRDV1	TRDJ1	CALGELARVLYHLGREETDKLIF
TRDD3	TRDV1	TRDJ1	CALGNKGLLRGWGIRVSAKLIF
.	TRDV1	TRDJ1	CALGELFRDTSSGGGTRTDKLIF
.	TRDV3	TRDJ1	CAFPSLESVSGEYTDKLIF
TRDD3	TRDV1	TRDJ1	CALGEPSAFLPTSLGDTSLGDKLIF
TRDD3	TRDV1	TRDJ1	CALGAGGGVGDTYTDKLIF
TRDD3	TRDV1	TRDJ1	CALGELGPSPPYWGIRADKLIF
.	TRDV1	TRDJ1	CALGNWANTDPKLIF
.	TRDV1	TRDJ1	CALGPRPSHSSRTGVIF
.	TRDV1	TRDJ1	CALGELGLQLGTTDKLIF
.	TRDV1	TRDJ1	CALGEVRCAPTMELIF
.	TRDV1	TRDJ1	CALGETYTDKLIF
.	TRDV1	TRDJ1	CALGELEKSSVPFTYKLIF
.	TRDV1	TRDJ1	CALGEPLGRPGSGGGKLIF